Listed below are T cell receptor beta chains from one sample, sequenced in a study of Ad26.COV2.S vaccination and SARS-CoV-2 variants. Assay: immunoSEQ multiplex PCR; the TCRdb copy retains only in-frame clones and omits some. The table includes about 350,000 clones, roughly 91% detected once. The sequencing used peripheral blood, collected in a trial of Ad26.COV2.S vaccine versus placebo. The source of these receptors is a person between 18 and 65 years old who received the Ad26.COV2.S COVID-19 vaccine or a placebo. CDR3s include the opening cysteine and the closing phenylalanine or tryptophan. Each record gives: clone size, J gene, V gene, CDR3 length, D gene, CDR3 protein, CDR3 DNA. A D gene is named only where the DNA matches it firmly. Expanded clones are given a class, and other clones once, few, many or no size at all.

size: NA
J: TRBJ1-2
V: TRBV27
length: 16
D: NA
CDR3: CASSLSVASTNYGYTF
DNA: TGTGCCAGCAGTTTATCGGTGGCGTCAACCAACTATGGCTACACCTTC

size: NA
J: TRBJ2-2
V: TRBV3-1/TRBV3-2
length: 16
D: NA
CDR3: CASSQREAAFTGELFF
DNA: TGTGCCAGCAGCCAGAGAGAGGCAGCGTTTACCGGGGAGCTGTTTTTT

size: few
J: TRBJ1-1
V: TRBV29-1
length: 13
D: NA
CDR3: CSVLDRLGTEAFF
DNA: TGCAGCGTCCTCGATCGACTGGGCACTGAAGCTTTCTTT

size: NA
J: TRBJ2-7
V: TRBV29-1
length: 11
D: NA
CDR3: CSVVKGHEQYF
DNA: TGCAGCGTTGTTAAGGGTCACGAGCAGTACTTC

size: NA
J: TRBJ1-6
V: TRBV27
length: 15
D: NA
CDR3: CASSLKTGPNSPLHF
DNA: TGTGCCAGCAGTCTAAAGACAGGACCTAATTCACCCCTCCACTTT

size: NA
J: TRBJ2-7
V: TRBV9
length: 13
D: TRBD1
CDR3: CASSADRGREQYF
DNA: TGTGCCAGCAGCGCTGACAGGGGGCGGGAGCAGTACTTC

size: NA
J: TRBJ1-1
V: TRBV5-6
length: 13
D: TRBD1
CDR3: CASSPGTGPEAFF
DNA: TGTGCCAGCAGCCCAGGGACAGGGCCTGAAGCTTTCTTT

size: NA
J: TRBJ2-6
V: TRBV19
length: 13
D: NA
CDR3: CASVRSGANVLTF
DNA: TGTGCCAGCGTACGCTCTGGGGCCAACGTCCTGACTTTC

size: NA
J: TRBJ1-5
V: TRBV6-1
length: 15
D: NA
CDR3: CASSEYDNSNQPQHF
DNA: TGTGCCAGCAGTGAATACGATAATAGCAATCAGCCCCAGCATTTT

size: NA
J: TRBJ1-5
V: TRBV6-5
length: 14
D: NA
CDR3: CASKGSYSNQPQHF
DNA: TGTGCCAGCAAGGGATCGTATAGCAATCAGCCCCAGCATTTT

size: NA
J: TRBJ2-7
V: TRBV29-1
length: 12
D: TRBD2
CDR3: CSGGGLADEQYF
DNA: TGCAGCGGAGGGGGACTAGCAGACGAGCAGTACTTC

size: NA
J: TRBJ1-1
V: TRBV2
length: 14
D: NA
CDR3: CASSDWGTNTEAFF
DNA: TGTGCCAGCAGTGACTGGGGTACGAACACTGAAGCTTTCTTT

size: once
J: TRBJ2-1
V: TRBV11-2
length: 15
D: TRBD2
CDR3: CASSLGLAGMNEQFF
DNA: TGTGCCAGCAGCTTAGGACTAGCGGGGATGAATGAGCAGTTCTTC

size: NA
J: TRBJ2-7
V: TRBV18
length: 15
D: NA
CDR3: CASSPNPRAAYEQYF
DNA: TGTGCCAGCTCACCAAACCCCAGAGCGGCATACGAGCAGTACTTC

size: few
J: TRBJ1-5
V: TRBV23-1
length: 13
D: NA
CDR3: CASSRGHNQPQHF
DNA: TGCGCCAGCAGCCGCGGTCACAATCAGCCCCAGCATTTT

size: NA
J: TRBJ2-5
V: TRBV30
length: 12
D: NA
CDR3: CAWSEGSGTQYF
DNA: TGTGCCTGGAGTGAAGGGTCGGGGACCCAGTACTTC

size: NA
J: TRBJ1-5
V: TRBV19
length: 15
D: TRBD1
CDR3: CASRDRGLGNQPQHF
DNA: TGTGCCAGCCGGGACAGGGGGCTAGGCAATCAGCCCCAGCATTTT

size: NA
J: TRBJ2-5
V: TRBV28
length: 15
D: TRBD1
CDR3: CASSFLGGYRETQYF
DNA: TGTGCCAGCAGTTTTTTAGGGGGCTACCGAGAGACCCAGTACTTC

size: NA
J: TRBJ2-7
V: TRBV27
length: 16
D: TRBD1
CDR3: CASSPSGTGSGYEQYF
DNA: TGTGCCAGCAGTCCCTCCGGGACAGGGTCAGGCTACGAGCAGTACTTC

size: NA
J: TRBJ2-3
V: TRBV6-5
length: 13
D: TRBD1
CDR3: CASRSTGGPSQYF
DNA: TGTGCCAGCAGATCAACAGGGGGCCCCTCGCAGTATTTT

size: NA
J: TRBJ1-2
V: TRBV9
length: 11
D: NA
CDR3: CASRGTGGYTF
DNA: TGTGCCAGCAGGGGTACGGGGGGCTACACCTTC

size: NA
J: TRBJ2-7
V: TRBV11-2
length: 14
D: TRBD1
CDR3: CASSSGQGAYEQYF
DNA: TGTGCCAGCAGCTCGGGACAGGGAGCCTACGAGCAGTACTTC

size: NA
J: TRBJ2-4
V: TRBV27
length: 15
D: NA
CDR3: CASSSFAGSWNIQYF
DNA: TGTGCCAGCAGTTCGTTTGCGGGGTCATGGAACATTCAGTACTTC

size: NA
J: TRBJ2-2
V: TRBV2
length: 15
D: TRBD1
CDR3: CASRRDSANTGELFF
DNA: TGTGCCAGCAGGAGGGACAGCGCGAACACCGGGGAGCTGTTTTTT

size: NA
J: TRBJ1-4
V: TRBV28
length: 15
D: TRBD1
CDR3: CASSAAGQINEKLFF
DNA: TGTGCCAGCAGCGCCGCGGGACAGATTAATGAAAAACTGTTTTTT

size: NA
J: TRBJ1-4
V: TRBV12-3/TRBV12-4
length: 13
D: NA
CDR3: CASTASFNEKLFF
DNA: TGTGCCAGCACGGCCAGCTTTAATGAAAAACTGTTTTTT

size: NA
J: TRBJ2-3
V: TRBV6-5
length: 13
D: TRBD2
CDR3: CASRTSGTDTQYF
DNA: TGTGCCAGTCGGACTAGCGGGACAGATACGCAGTATTTT

size: NA
J: TRBJ2-7
V: TRBV5-6
length: 13
D: NA
CDR3: CASSLWDGYEQYF
DNA: TGTGCCAGCAGCTTGTGGGACGGCTACGAGCAGTACTTC

size: NA
J: TRBJ2-2
V: TRBV25-1
length: 14
D: NA
CDR3: CASSEPGNTGELFF
DNA: TGTGCCAGCAGCGAACCTGGGAACACCGGGGAGCTGTTTTTT

size: NA
J: TRBJ2-1
V: TRBV18
length: 15
D: TRBD1
CDR3: CASSSTGGWGNEQFF
DNA: TGTGCCAGCTCTTCCACAGGGGGCTGGGGTAATGAGCAGTTCTTC

size: NA
J: TRBJ2-5
V: TRBV4-2
length: 18
D: TRBD2
CDR3: CASSQADNSGRAGETQYF
DNA: TGTGCCAGCAGCCAAGCGGATAACAGCGGGAGGGCCGGGGAGACCCAGTACTTC

size: NA
J: TRBJ2-2
V: TRBV5-4
length: 16
D: NA
CDR3: CASSLPGRGGTGELFF
DNA: TGTGCCAGCAGCTTACCGGGTCGGGGTGGCACCGGGGAGCTGTTTTTT

size: NA
J: TRBJ2-7
V: TRBV29-1
length: 13
D: TRBD2
CDR3: CSVTLAGSYEQYF
DNA: TGCAGCGTCACCCTAGCGGGGTCCTACGAGCAGTACTTC

size: once
J: TRBJ2-3
V: TRBV3-1/TRBV3-2
length: 12
D: NA
CDR3: CASSPSGDTQYF
DNA: TGTGCCAGCAGCCCCTCCGGAGATACGCAGTATTTT

size: NA
J: TRBJ1-2
V: TRBV9
length: 13
D: NA
CDR3: CASRTESSSGYTF
DNA: TGTGCCAGCAGAACAGAGTCCTCTAGTGGCTACACCTTC

size: NA
J: TRBJ1-4
V: TRBV9
length: 14
D: NA
CDR3: CASSVNPLNEKLFF
DNA: TGTGCCAGCAGCGTAAACCCTCTAAATGAAAAACTGTTTTTT

size: NA
J: TRBJ1-5
V: TRBV2
length: 14
D: NA
CDR3: CASTFDGSNQPQHF
DNA: TGTGCCAGCACTTTCGACGGAAGCAATCAGCCCCAGCATTTT

size: NA
J: TRBJ2-1
V: TRBV5-1
length: 17
D: TRBD2
CDR3: CASSLVMSRGGYDEQFF
DNA: TGCGCCAGCAGCTTGGTGATGTCCCGGGGGGGCTACGATGAGCAGTTCTTC

size: NA
J: TRBJ1-1
V: TRBV27
length: 15
D: TRBD1
CDR3: CASATVGTGDTEAFF
DNA: TGTGCCAGTGCTACAGTCGGGACAGGAGACACTGAAGCTTTCTTT

size: NA
J: TRBJ2-1
V: TRBV10-1
length: 13
D: TRBD1
CDR3: CASSPDRDNEQFF
DNA: TGCGCCAGCAGTCCTGACAGGGACAATGAGCAGTTCTTC

size: NA
J: TRBJ1-1
V: TRBV7-2
length: 16
D: NA
CDR3: CASSPADLGGSTEAFF
DNA: TGTGCCAGCTCACCAGCCGATTTGGGGGGTAGCACTGAAGCTTTCTTT

size: NA
J: TRBJ1-1
V: TRBV5-1
length: 16
D: NA
CDR3: CASSLHSGTENTEAFF
DNA: TGCGCCAGCAGCTTACACTCCGGGACCGAGAACACTGAAGCTTTCTTT

size: once
J: TRBJ1-2
V: TRBV5-6
length: 15
D: NA
CDR3: CASSYWISPNYGYTF
DNA: TGTGCCAGCAGCTATTGGATAAGTCCTAACTATGGCTACACCTTC

size: NA
J: TRBJ1-1
V: TRBV19
length: 15
D: NA
CDR3: CASSTLWGTGTEAFF
DNA: TGTGCCAGTAGTACCCTTTGGGGGACGGGCACTGAAGCTTTCTTT

size: NA
J: TRBJ2-5
V: TRBV28
length: 15
D: TRBD1
CDR3: CASKFPGQGQETQYF
DNA: TGTGCCAGCAAGTTCCCGGGACAGGGTCAAGAGACCCAGTACTTC

size: NA
J: TRBJ2-7
V: TRBV5-1
length: 14
D: TRBD1
CDR3: CASSSQGNSYEQYF
DNA: TGCGCCAGCAGCTCACAGGGGAACTCCTACGAGCAGTACTTC

size: NA
J: TRBJ1-1
V: TRBV6-2/TRBV6-3
length: 16
D: NA
CDR3: CASSYSPDSIRTEAFF
DNA: TGTGCCAGCAGTTACTCCCCCGACTCTATCCGCACTGAAGCTTTCTTT

size: NA
J: TRBJ1-4
V: TRBV19
length: 15
D: NA
CDR3: CASSSGTARGEKLFF
DNA: TGTGCCAGTAGCTCAGGGACGGCTCGGGGCGAAAAACTGTTTTTT

size: NA
J: TRBJ1-5
V: TRBV10-3
length: 14
D: NA
CDR3: CAISGTAGTQPQHF
DNA: TGTGCCATCAGTGGGACAGCCGGAACCCAGCCCCAGCATTTT

size: NA
J: TRBJ1-2
V: TRBV12-3/TRBV12-4
length: 13
D: TRBD1
CDR3: CASTGTVNYGYTF
DNA: TGTGCCAGCACCGGGACAGTCAACTATGGCTACACCTTC

size: NA
J: TRBJ1-2
V: TRBV28
length: 14
D: TRBD1
CDR3: CASSPGQGYYGYTF
DNA: TGTGCCAGCAGCCCGGGACAGGGATACTATGGCTACACCTTC

size: once
J: TRBJ1-1
V: TRBV19
length: 13
D: NA
CDR3: CASSIELYTEAFF
DNA: TGTGCCAGTAGTATTGAGCTTTACACTGAAGCTTTCTTT

size: once
J: TRBJ2-7
V: TRBV10-3
length: 14
D: NA
CDR3: CAISGGGGSYEQYF
DNA: TGTGCCATCAGTGGCGGTGGGGGCTCCTACGAGCAGTACTTC

size: NA
J: TRBJ1-4
V: TRBV4-1
length: 13
D: NA
CDR3: CASSLVANEKLFF
DNA: TGCGCCAGCAGCCTTGTGGCGAATGAAAAACTGTTTTTT

size: NA
J: TRBJ2-3
V: TRBV5-8
length: 14
D: TRBD2
CDR3: CASSFGLATDTQYF
DNA: TGTGCCAGCAGCTTCGGACTAGCCACAGATACGCAGTATTTT